This TCR beta chain was observed in a study of cytomegalovirus exposure and HLA in healthy donors. The PCR employed 60 Vbeta primers together with 13 Jbeta primers. Some clones are missing from TCRdb's copy, which holds only in-frame ones; the method was immunoSEQ multiplex PCR. The data contain about 180,000 clones, roughly 82% of them seen just once; the ten biggest clones take up approximately 0.51%. Worth noting for this clone: Its antigen remains unidentified.

Broader study findings: A later analysis found most CMV-associated TCR beta chains apparently HLA-restricted.

V lost 3 bases and J lost 0; bases outside the gene matches: 4. The length of the CDR3 is 17 residues. Germline V lookup: CDR1 LNHNV, CDR2 YYDKDF (reference sequence). The sequence was obtained from a woman aged 45 to 65 in good health and CMV-seronegative. This chain connects TRBV15 to TRBJ2-6; TRBD1 aligns across 8 bases. Sequenced input: PBMCs. The CDR3 reads CATSRATGGSGANVLTF. The CDR3 DNA sequence: TGTGCCACCAGCAGGGCTACAGGGGGCTCTGGGGCCAACGTCCTGACTTTC.